This record concerns one T cell receptor beta chain sequence. This clonotype was seen many times. What antigen it recognizes has not been identified. Qualities for individual bases were not recorded, and no much larger clone is one base off. The data stem from a study of T cells in Graves' hyperthyroidism and ophthalmopathy (dated by TCRdb to the late 2010s). Turning to the overall study: Peripheral blood samples were taken at initial diagnosis, before any treatment was given. To identify distinguishing TCR V-J signatures, a discovery cohort of around 100 patients was used, comprising 43 with Graves' ophthalmopathy and around 57 with stable Graves' hyperthyroidism. Prospective prediction of ophthalmopathy was tested in an independent validation cohort of 18 hyperthyroidism patients and 17 patients who later progressed to ophthalmopathy. The approximately 95 discovery patients were divided at random into training and test sets in a 7:3 ratio. In several Graves' hyperthyroidism patients, the study also compared T-cell repertoires from thyroid tissue with T-cell repertoires from blood. After blood sampling, hyperthyroidism patients were treated with methimazole at a starting dose of 30 mg daily, and ophthalmopathy patients were treated with high-dose intravenous methylprednisolone. The paper describes TCR Vbeta CDR3 sequencing of 135 peripheral blood samples, made up of about 40 ophthalmopathy patients, some 80 hyperthyroidism patients and 17 progressor patients. Paper-wide results and their limitations: No statistical method was used to set the sample size in advance, and investigators knew the group allocation. Blood samples also contained most of the expanded thyroid clonotypes (frequency above 0.001), which suggests that blood repertoires may reflect thyroid immune responses. A 13 V-J signature model separated ophthalmopathy from stable hyperthyroidism, with roughly 88% sensitivity and roughly 84% specificity in cross-validation and 80%/75% in testing. In validation, progression to ophthalmopathy was predicted by the model with around 71% sensitivity and roughly 76% specificity, a median of roughly six months before onset.

CDR1 SGHTA and CDR2 FQGTGA are derived from the germline V gene. The CDR3 numbers 13 residues from cysteine through phenylalanine. Only CDR3 DNA remains: 39 bases, in frame from the first base. Trimming costs V 2 bases and J 8 bases, and their ends lie 12 bases apart. In the ophthalmopathy patients, disease was moderately to severely active, with a Clinical Activity Score of 3 or more, a NOSPECS grade of 4 or more, and a duration of less than 3 months. Exclusion was applied to patients with uncontrolled infections, other autoimmune diseases, pregnancy or lactation. Diagnoses were based on clinical symptoms, serum thyroxine and TRAb, thyroid ultrasound and orbital computed tomography. Ficoll-Paque density gradient centrifugation was used to isolate PBMCs from 8.5 to 10 ml of fresh peripheral blood. Total RNA was extracted using Trizol reagent, and RNA quality was assessed on an Agilent 2100 Bioanalyzer.

The TCR beta CDR3 regions were amplified from the RNA transcripts. A first-round RT-PCR of the TCR CDR3 used the HTBI primer set with the Qiagen OneStep RT-PCR kit. A second multiplex PCR round built the libraries, followed by size selection and purification. The libraries were sequenced on an Illumina HiSeq2000 using paired-end 100 bp reads. The authors' pipeline ran thus. SOAPnuke was used to process the raw data, with reads discarded if the reads contained adapters or uncalled bases, had a mean Phred below 15, or lacked an exact constant-primer or identifier match. COPE v1.2.5 was used to merge the high-quality paired reads, and each unique nucleotide sequence was defined as a clonotype. MiTCR v1.1 was used to align clonotypes to the IMGT TRBV, TRBD and TRBJ reference segments. Analysis was restricted to V-J combinations with a frequency above 0.0001, which covered roughly 99% of repertoires. A TCS score was defined as the ratio of F50 (clonal expansion) to E x V (chaos), with BLOSUM62-based TCRdist applied between CDR3 peptides within each V-J. Welch's t-statistics and random forest reduced around 550 V-J features to 10 to 15, which were used in a naive Bayes classifier (R e1071). In-frame beta chains were kept once TCRdb had trimmed the public reads at Q25 with fastp and called clones with MiXCR. Each entry is one CDR3 protein sequence, shown with its most common DNA and genes. What appears here as the V and J calls and clone size reflects TCRdb's work, not the paper's. The sample table contains 450,000 to 650,000 distinct CDR3 sequences; only one count was recorded for 17% of them. 17% of the sample belongs to the ten largest clones.

The origin of this receptor is a woman between 18 and 29 years old with Graves' ophthalmopathy. Recombination connected TRBV7-3 to TRBJ1-1; TRBD1 is a weak D gene call, 6 bases matching. Sequencing used blood. The CDR3 here reads CASSLVIGGEAFF. At the DNA level, the sequence is TGTGCCAGCAGCTTAGTTATAGGGGGAGAAGCTTTCTTT.